Shown below are 12 T cell receptor beta chains from a single sample sequenced in a study of human T cells and chemical hapten exposure. Time point noted: patch test 1, 2 weeks after DPC sensitization. The treatment was: therapeutic diphenylcyclopropenone sensitization with weekly scalp DPC. TCRdb reanalysed the RACE reads using MiXCR and keeps one entry per CDR3 protein. The repertoire has roughly 120,000 distinct CDR3 sequences, roughly 13% of them found once; the top ten carry 0.92%. The sequences come from whole blood, collected in connection with sensitization to the hapten diphenylcyclopropenone (DPC). These receptors were taken from a man aged 18 to 29 with alopecia areata. Some clones in this sample may be carry-over from other donors' samples.

The rearrangement links TRBV7-6 to TRBJ2-5; a weak D match, TRBD2 (5 bases). V was pared by 1 base and J by 1 base, with 10 bases between. The CDR3 contains 15 residues. Germline CDR1 SGHVS, CDR2 FNYEAQ. In nucleotides, the CDR3 is TGTGCCAGCAGCTTAGGGTGGGCGGGCCAAGAGACCCAGTACTTC. It encodes CASSLGWAGQETQYF.

This sequence joins TRBV4-1 and TRBJ2-7, with D perhaps being TRBD1 or TRBD2 (5 bases each). Germline V gives CDR1 MGHRA, CDR2 YSYEKL. The germline V and J ends were trimmed by 1 base and 4 bases, with 11 bases remaining between them. This CDR3 contains 14 residues. The CDR3 DNA follows: TGCGCCAGCAGCCAAGTTCGTGGGGGATACGAGCAGTACTTC. As protein: CASSQVRGGYEQYF.

Here the CDR3 reads CASSQGTGAQYV. As DNA, the CDR3 is TGTGCCAGCAGCCAAGGGACAGGGGCGCAGTACGTC. This chain links TRBV3-1 with TRBJ2-7; 9 nucleotides match TRBD1. Germline V gives CDR1 LGHDT, CDR2 YNNKEL (reference sequence). V lost 1 base, J lost 9 bases, and 1 base stayed unmatched. The CDR3 is made up of 12 amino acids.

This clonotype has more than one count but fewer than ten. V is TRBV5-1 and J is TRBJ2-3; D remains unclear. Trimming took 0 bases from V and 0 from J, leaving 5 bases between them. Per germline, CDR1 SGHRS and CDR2 YFSETQ. This CDR3 region has 14 residues. The CDR3 spells CASSLEDSTDTQYF. As DNA, the CDR3 is TGCGCCAGCAGCTTGGAAGACAGCACAGATACGCAGTATTTT.

This clonotype was picked up a small number of times. The V call is TRBV20-1, the J call TRBJ2-3; D uncertain. V lost 5 bases and J 5 bases, leaving 5 bases between the germline ends. The CDR3 contains 10 residues. The V gene's germline CDR1 is DFQATT and CDR2 SNEGSKA (reference sequence). In DNA form, the CDR3 reads TGCAGTGCTCGAGGAGATACGCAGTATTTT. Translating gives CSARGDTQYF.

This clonotype has more than one count but fewer than ten. The chain is built from TRBV24-1 and TRBJ2-2, with D perhaps given as TRBD1 or TRBD2 (7 bases each). Per germline, CDR1 KGHDR and CDR2 SFDVKD. V lost 7 bases and J 6 bases, leaving 17 bases between the germline ends. The length of the CDR3 is 15 residues. For the CDR3, the DNA is TGTGCCACCAGCGCGGGAGACAGGGAGGCCGGGGAGCTGTTTTTT. The encoded protein is CATSAGDREAGELFF.

The chain employs TRBV9 and TRBJ2-3; D might be TRBD2 (5 bases). The V end was cut by 1 base, the J end by 0 bases, with 9 bases between. The germline gives CDR1 SGDLS, CDR2 YYNGEE. The CDR3 has 15 amino acids. The DNA of the CDR3 is TGTGCCAGCAGCGTACTGGAGGTTAGCACAGATACGCAGTATTTT. It specifies CASSVLEVSTDTQYF.

V and J are TRBV5-6 and TRBJ2-4; D is ambiguous. Between the trimmed V and J ends, which lost 0 bases and 9 bases, there was a span of 4 bases. The CDR3 sequence is 11 residues long. Germline V gene data show CDR1 as SGHDT and CDR2 as YYEEEE. CDR3 sequence reads: CASSLVGIQYF. CDR3 DNA sequence: TGTGCCAGCAGCTTGGTGGGCATTCAGTACTTC.

The rearrangement joins TRBV11-3 to TRBJ2-3; no firm D call. V was trimmed by 1 base and J by 0 bases, leaving 14 bases between them. Germline CDR1 is SGHNT and CDR2 is YENEEA. CDR3 size: 17 residues. This CDR3 reads CASSLGSSSYSTDTQYF. CDR3 sequence (DNA): TGTGCCAGCAGCTTAGGATCGAGTTCTTATAGCACAGATACGCAGTATTTT. The whole variable domain, filled in from reference TRBV11-3 and TRBJ2-3, reads EAGVVQSPRYKIIEKKQPVAFWCNPISGHNTLYWYLQNLGQGPELLIRYENEEAVDDSQLPKDRFSAERLKGVDSTLKIQPAELGDSAVYLCASSLGSSSYSTDTQYFGPGTRLTVL.

This clonotype was detected only a few times. The V gene is TRBV21-1, the J gene TRBJ2-7; TRBD1 reflects the table's D call only, with no check against the DNA. TRBV21-1 is a pseudogene segment. CDR3 length: 16 amino acids. The CDR3 sequence: CASSSYRDRSSYEQYV. For the CDR3, the DNA is TGTGCCAGCAGCAGCTACCGGGACAGGAGCTCCTACGAGCAGTACGTC.

This clonotype was detected a few times. The chain links TRBV7-6 to TRBJ1-3, with D hard to call. The CDR3 contains 15 residues. The ends were cut back, 5 bases at V and 0 bases at J, with 11 bases in the middle. CDR1 and CDR2 from the germline V gene are SGHVS and FNYEAQ. Here the CDR3 reads CASSPSVLSGNTIYF. CDR3 in DNA: TGTGCCAGCAGCCCCTCGGTCCTCTCTGGAAACACCATATATTTT.

This clonotype was found a few times. This rearrangement joins TRBV29-1 to TRBJ1-2, with unresolved D. CDR1 and CDR2 (germline): SQVTM, ANQGSEA. V was shortened by 6 bases and J by 6 bases, with 17 bases between the two germline ends. The CDR3 sequence is 13 residues long. Here the CDR3 DNA reads TGCAGCGTAGAGGCCAGAATATCGAATGGCTACACCTTC. Protein sequence: CSVEARISNGYTF.